The rows below give T cell receptor beta chains drawn from one sample of a study of T cell responses to AZD1222 COVID-19 vaccine. Method: immunoSEQ multiplex PCR; TCRdb's copy keeps in-frame clones and lacks some. The sample carries around 130,000 clones, roughly 88% recorded once. The source was peripheral blood, collected on day 0 of AZD1222 vaccination. Source of these receptors: an adult in good health. Both conserved end residues are part of each CDR3. D genes are given only for firm matches. Some rows mark clone size as missing; the rest say once, few, many or name a class of expanded clone.

cdr3_aa: CATSDRWSSGNQPQHF
cdr3_nt: TGTGCCACCAGTGACCGCTGGAGTAGCGGCAATCAGCCCCAGCATTTT
v_call: TRBV24-1
d_call: .
j_call: TRBJ1-5
clone_size: .

cdr3_aa: CASSQVGLAGGSHTDTQYF
cdr3_nt: TGTGCCAGCAGCCAAGTCGGGCTAGCGGGAGGGAGCCACACAGATACGCAGTATTTT
v_call: TRBV14
d_call: TRBD2
j_call: TRBJ2-3
clone_size: .

cdr3_aa: CASSFRGQGGYQPQHF
cdr3_nt: TGTGCCAGCAGTTTCCGTGGACAGGGGGGGTACCAGCCCCAGCATTTT
v_call: TRBV28
d_call: TRBD1
j_call: TRBJ1-5
clone_size: .

cdr3_aa: CASSAGYNQPQHF
cdr3_nt: TGTGCCAGCAGCGCCGGCTACAATCAGCCCCAGCATTTT
v_call: TRBV9
d_call: .
j_call: TRBJ1-5
clone_size: .

cdr3_aa: CASSRGEGSGYTF
cdr3_nt: TGTGCCAGCAGCCGAGGGGAAGGGTCTGGCTACACCTTC
v_call: TRBV3-1/TRBV3-2
d_call: .
j_call: TRBJ1-2
clone_size: .

cdr3_aa: CASSQRVVFNEQFF
cdr3_nt: TGTGCCAGCAGCCAACGGGTTGTCTTCAATGAGCAGTTCTTC
v_call: TRBV7-9
d_call: .
j_call: TRBJ2-1
clone_size: .

cdr3_aa: CASSAEVSSGIDEQFF
cdr3_nt: TGTGCCAGCAGTGCCGAGGTTTCTAGCGGGATCGATGAGCAGTTCTTC
v_call: TRBV6-1
d_call: TRBD2
j_call: TRBJ2-1
clone_size: .

cdr3_aa: CASSGWNNEQYF
cdr3_nt: TGTGCCAGCAGCGGGTGGAATAACGAGCAGTACTTC
v_call: TRBV11-1
d_call: .
j_call: TRBJ2-7
clone_size: .

cdr3_aa: CASSLVNRGQGYTF
cdr3_nt: TGTGCCAGCAGCCTGGTGAACAGGGGGCAAGGCTACACCTTC
v_call: TRBV28
d_call: TRBD1
j_call: TRBJ1-2
clone_size: .

cdr3_aa: CATSRDRRGNQPQHF
cdr3_nt: TGTGCCACCAGCAGAGATCGCAGGGGAAATCAGCCCCAGCATTTT
v_call: TRBV15
d_call: .
j_call: TRBJ1-5
clone_size: .

cdr3_aa: CASSERLVKYEYNSPLHF
cdr3_nt: TGTGCCAGCAGTGAAAGGTTGGTGAAGTACGAATATAATTCACCCCTCCACTTT
v_call: TRBV6-1
d_call: .
j_call: TRBJ1-6
clone_size: once

cdr3_aa: CATSREIGNNYGYTF
cdr3_nt: TGTGCCACCAGCAGAGAGATCGGGAATAACTATGGCTACACCTTC
v_call: TRBV15
d_call: .
j_call: TRBJ1-2
clone_size: .

cdr3_aa: CASSPRKGVTSGGNTGELFF
cdr3_nt: TGTGCCAGCAGCCCCCGAAAGGGGGTGACTAGCGGGGGGAACACCGGGGAGCTGTTTTTT
v_call: TRBV9
d_call: TRBD2
j_call: TRBJ2-2
clone_size: .

cdr3_aa: CASSFLRETQYF
cdr3_nt: TGTGCCAGCTCCTTCTTAAGGGAGACCCAGTACTTC
v_call: TRBV18
d_call: .
j_call: TRBJ2-5
clone_size: .

cdr3_aa: CSVENFADGFYGYTF
cdr3_nt: TGCAGCGTTGAAAACTTCGCCGACGGATTCTATGGCTACACCTTC
v_call: TRBV29-1
d_call: .
j_call: TRBJ1-2
clone_size: .

cdr3_aa: CASSLAGSLSNQPQHF
cdr3_nt: TGTGCCAGCAGTTTAGCCGGCAGTCTAAGCAATCAGCCCCAGCATTTT
v_call: TRBV27
d_call: .
j_call: TRBJ1-5
clone_size: .

cdr3_aa: CASSQGVTPYEQYF
cdr3_nt: TGCGCCAGCAGCCAGGGGGTTACCCCCTACGAGCAGTACTTC
v_call: TRBV4-1
d_call: .
j_call: TRBJ2-7
clone_size: few

cdr3_aa: CASSYGLADEQFF
cdr3_nt: TGTGCCAGCAGCTACGGACTAGCGGACGAGCAGTTCTTC
v_call: TRBV7-3
d_call: TRBD2
j_call: TRBJ2-1
clone_size: few

cdr3_aa: CASSPLEGTDTQYF
cdr3_nt: TGTGCCAGCAGCCCCCTTGAGGGCACAGATACGCAGTATTTT
v_call: TRBV4-2
d_call: .
j_call: TRBJ2-3
clone_size: .

cdr3_aa: CASSRELTMNTEAFF
cdr3_nt: TGCGCCAGCAGCCGAGAACTCACCATGAACACTGAAGCTTTCTTT
v_call: TRBV5-1
d_call: .
j_call: TRBJ1-1
clone_size: once

cdr3_aa: CASSIGDTVTNEKLFF
cdr3_nt: TGTGCCAGTAGTATAGGGGACACTGTAACTAATGAAAAACTGTTTTTT
v_call: TRBV19
d_call: .
j_call: TRBJ1-4
clone_size: .

cdr3_aa: CASSFPLDRIGGELFF
cdr3_nt: TGTGCCAGCAGCTTTCCCCTCGACCGGATTGGCGGGGAGCTGTTTTTT
v_call: TRBV11-2
d_call: .
j_call: TRBJ2-2
clone_size: .

cdr3_aa: CASSQGPTHITEAFF
cdr3_nt: TGCGCCAGCAGCCAGGGTCCGACACATATCACTGAAGCTTTCTTT
v_call: TRBV4-1
d_call: .
j_call: TRBJ1-1
clone_size: .

cdr3_aa: CASSVIIKAGYTF
cdr3_nt: TGTGCCAGCAGCGTAATTATTAAGGCTGGCTACACCTTC
v_call: TRBV9
d_call: .
j_call: TRBJ1-2
clone_size: .

cdr3_aa: CASSPGTGGHLKLSTDTQYF
cdr3_nt: TGTGCCAGCAGTCCCGGGACAGGGGGCCACTTAAAATTAAGCACAGATACGCAGTATTTT
v_call: TRBV6-8
d_call: TRBD1
j_call: TRBJ2-3
clone_size: .

cdr3_aa: CASSAIPGQGSMNTEAFF
cdr3_nt: TGTGCCAGCAGCGCCATACCGGGACAGGGGAGTATGAACACTGAAGCTTTCTTT
v_call: TRBV4-2
d_call: TRBD1
j_call: TRBJ1-1
clone_size: few

cdr3_aa: CASSTDRGRTGELFF
cdr3_nt: TGCGCCAGCAGCACCGACAGGGGGCGCACCGGGGAGCTGTTTTTT
v_call: TRBV5-1
d_call: TRBD1
j_call: TRBJ2-2
clone_size: .

cdr3_aa: CASSLYDRGKGEQFF
cdr3_nt: TGTGCCAGCAGCTTGTACGACAGGGGAAAGGGTGAGCAGTTCTTC
v_call: TRBV5-6
d_call: TRBD1
j_call: TRBJ2-1
clone_size: once

cdr3_aa: CATSDWSKTEQFF
cdr3_nt: TGTGCCACCAGTGATTGGTCGAAGACTGAGCAGTTCTTC
v_call: TRBV24-1
d_call: .
j_call: TRBJ2-1
clone_size: .

cdr3_aa: CASSLLETQYF
cdr3_nt: TGTGCCAGCAGTTTACTTGAGACCCAGTACTTC
v_call: TRBV12-3/TRBV12-4
d_call: .
j_call: TRBJ2-5
clone_size: .

cdr3_aa: CASSLERGGDQPQHF
cdr3_nt: TGTGCCAGCAGCTTAGAACGGGGCGGGGACCAGCCCCAGCATTTT
v_call: TRBV7-6
d_call: .
j_call: TRBJ1-5
clone_size: .

cdr3_aa: CASSRGTSGSRNTQYF
cdr3_nt: TGTGCCAGCAGTCGCGGGACTAGCGGGAGTAGGAATACGCAGTATTTT
v_call: TRBV27
d_call: TRBD2
j_call: TRBJ2-3
clone_size: .

cdr3_aa: CASSPPDSSYEQYF
cdr3_nt: TGTGCCAGCTCACCACCCGACAGCTCCTACGAGCAGTACTTC
v_call: TRBV18
d_call: .
j_call: TRBJ2-7
clone_size: .

cdr3_aa: CASSLDRSNTEAFF
cdr3_nt: TGTGCCAGCAGCTTGGACCGGTCAAACACTGAAGCTTTCTTT
v_call: TRBV7-2
d_call: .
j_call: TRBJ1-1
clone_size: .

cdr3_aa: CASSLRQGTDGYTF
cdr3_nt: TGCGCCAGCAGCTTAAGACAGGGAACGGATGGCTACACCTTC
v_call: TRBV5-1
d_call: TRBD1
j_call: TRBJ1-2
clone_size: once

cdr3_aa: CASSIDSGNNEQFF
cdr3_nt: TGTGCCAGTAGTATAGATTCAGGGAACAATGAGCAGTTCTTC
v_call: TRBV19
d_call: .
j_call: TRBJ2-1
clone_size: .

cdr3_aa: CASSIDRGYEQYF
cdr3_nt: TGTGCCAGTAGTATAGACAGGGGGTACGAGCAGTACTTC
v_call: TRBV19
d_call: TRBD1
j_call: TRBJ2-7
clone_size: once

cdr3_aa: CASSLSPGGLGADTQYF
cdr3_nt: TGCGCCAGCAGTTTGTCGCCGGGTGGGCTGGGGGCAGATACGCAGTATTTT
v_call: TRBV10-2
d_call: .
j_call: TRBJ2-3
clone_size: .

cdr3_aa: CASSLSMLRPMNTEAFF
cdr3_nt: TGCGCCAGCAGCTTGTCGATGCTTAGGCCGATGAACACTGAAGCTTTCTTT
v_call: TRBV5-1
d_call: .
j_call: TRBJ1-1
clone_size: few

cdr3_aa: CATSPGQGYNQPQHF
cdr3_nt: TGTGCCACCAGTCCGGGACAGGGGTACAATCAGCCCCAGCATTTT
v_call: TRBV15
d_call: TRBD1
j_call: TRBJ1-5
clone_size: .

cdr3_aa: CATSDRGGWNSPLHF
cdr3_nt: TGTGCCACCAGTGATCGGGGCGGTTGGAATTCACCCCTCCACTTT
v_call: TRBV24-1
d_call: .
j_call: TRBJ1-6
clone_size: few

cdr3_aa: CASSHTKGGKNTEAFF
cdr3_nt: TGTGCCAGCAGCCATACAAAGGGGGGGAAGAACACTGAAGCTTTCTTT
v_call: TRBV14
d_call: .
j_call: TRBJ1-1
clone_size: .

cdr3_aa: CASSNPRYAEAFF
cdr3_nt: TGTGCCAGCAGCAATCCCAGGTATGCTGAAGCTTTCTTT
v_call: TRBV11-3
d_call: .
j_call: TRBJ1-1
clone_size: .

cdr3_aa: CASSLWSPGTNYGYTF
cdr3_nt: TGTGCCAGCAGTTTATGGAGTCCGGGCACGAACTATGGCTACACCTTC
v_call: TRBV27
d_call: .
j_call: TRBJ1-2
clone_size: .

cdr3_aa: CASSQNPSRDRENEKLFF
cdr3_nt: TGTGCCAGCAGCCAAAATCCGTCCCGGGACAGAGAAAATGAAAAACTGTTTTTT
v_call: TRBV3-1/TRBV3-2
d_call: TRBD1
j_call: TRBJ1-4
clone_size: once

cdr3_aa: CASSQELGEQFF
cdr3_nt: TGCGCCAGCAGCCAAGAACTAGGTGAGCAGTTCTTC
v_call: TRBV4-1
d_call: .
j_call: TRBJ2-1
clone_size: .

cdr3_aa: CASSRGSNTEAFF
cdr3_nt: TGTGCCAGCAGCCGGGGGTCGAACACTGAAGCTTTCTTT
v_call: TRBV6-5
d_call: .
j_call: TRBJ1-1
clone_size: once

cdr3_aa: CASSLFGQGGYEQYF
cdr3_nt: TGTGCCAGCAGCTTATTCGGACAGGGGGGGTACGAGCAGTACTTC
v_call: TRBV7-3
d_call: TRBD1
j_call: TRBJ2-7
clone_size: .